The 14 T cell receptor beta chains presented below share a single source sample, sequenced in a study of blood T cell repertoires in COVID-19 (dated by TCRdb to the early 2020s). The library was built by means of the immunoSEQ multiplex PCR assay. Drawn from immuneACCESS, this table holds only the in-frame rearrangements with V and J called that TCRdb kept. Clones are partly lost; checked studies trace under half to an unresolved V gene and leave the rest unexplained. The sample contains more than 75,000 clones, more than 70% of them found a single time. About 2.3% of the sample belongs to the ten largest clones. Sequencing was done on a sample of peripheral blood. Receptor source: a man aged 50-60 years with acute or convalescent COVID-19.

The chain is built from TRBV5-1 and TRBJ1-4; no definite D call. V shed 4 bases and J shed 5 bases, with 9 bases lying between them. Germline V CDR1 and CDR2: SGHRS, YFSETQ. The CDR3 length is 13 residues. The CDR3 sequence is CASSEASNEKLFF. In DNA form, the CDR3 reads TGCGCCAGCAGCGAGGCGTCCAATGAAAAACTGTTTTTT.

V is TRBV4-2 and J is TRBJ2-3; D may be TRBD2 (7 bases). The V end was cut by 1 base, the J end by 3 bases, with 14 bases between. The V gene's germline CDR1 is LGHNA and CDR2 YNFKEQ. This CDR3 is 16 amino acids long. CDR3 loop: CASSQVPGGLTDTQYF. In DNA form, the CDR3 reads TGTGCCAGCAGCCAAGTCCCCGGGGGGCTGACAGATACGCAGTATTTT.

This chain links TRBV3-1 (or the pseudogene TRBV3-2) with TRBJ2-2; 9 bases are a match to TRBD2. Germline trimming cut 4 bases from V and 7 bases from J; bases unmatched to any gene: 13. The germline CDR1 and CDR2 sequences are LGHDT and YNNKEL (reference sequence). The CDR3 length is 17 residues. CDR3 nucleotides: TGTGCCAGCAGCCCCGATGTGAGCGGGGGGAAGGACGGGGAGCTGTTTTTT. Translated: CASSPDVSGGKDGELFF.

The chain uses TRBV27 and TRBJ2-7; 7 bases are shared with TRBD2. CDR3 length: 13 amino acids. Germline V CDR1 and CDR2: MNHEY, SMNVEV (reference sequence). V dropped 8 bases and J dropped 3; count of bases not matched to a gene: 7. The CDR3 spells CASGERGSYEQYF. The CDR3, as DNA: TGTGCCAGCGGGGAGCGGGGTAGCTACGAGCAGTACTTC.

In DNA, the CDR3 is TGTGCCAGCAGAAATACAGGGATTGGACGAGACTATGGCTACACCTTC. Its protein product is CASRNTGIGRDYGYTF. This chain connects TRBV5-5 to TRBJ1-2, with a weak D call TRBD1 (6 bases). The V end was cut by 5 bases, the J end by 3 bases, with 20 bases between. Per germline, CDR1 SGHKS and CDR2 YYEKEE (reference sequence). The length of the CDR3 is 16 residues.

This clone was found a few times. The J gene is TRBJ1-5, the V gene TRBV7-9; D is possibly TRBD1 (5 bases). Germline values: CDR1 SEHNR, CDR2 FQNEAQ (reference sequence). Trimming took off 6 bases at V and 3 bases at J, with 12 bases between the two ends. This CDR3 region has 14 residues. For the CDR3, the DNA is TGTGCCAGCAGTCTGGAGGGACTCAATCAGCCCCAGCATTTT. Its protein product is CASSLEGLNQPQHF.

The chain couples TRBV28 to TRBJ2-1; 7 bases are a match to TRBD1. V lost 10 bases, J lost 0 bases, and 3 bases stayed unmatched. The CDR3 covers 13 residues. CDR1 and CDR2 (germline): MDHEN, SYDVKM. Here the CDR3 reads CATRTGSYNEQFF. The CDR3, as DNA: TGTGCCACCAGGACAGGCTCCTACAATGAGCAGTTCTTC.

This chain joins TRBV19 and TRBJ1-2; 8 positions agree with TRBD1. The J segment lost 2 bases and the V segment lost 5 bases, leaving 10 bases of the junction unmatched. The germline V gene has CDR1 LNHDA and CDR2 SQIVND (reference sequence). The CDR3 loop spans 16 amino acids. CDR3 coding DNA: TGTGCCAGTAGTGCCCCCTGGGACAGGCGCAACTATGGCTACACCTTC. This translates into CASSAPWDRRNYGYTF.

The J gene is TRBJ1-1, the V gene TRBV13, with D possibly matching TRBD1 (5 bases). CDR3 length equals 15 residues. The germline V gene encodes CDR1 PRHDT and CDR2 FYEKMQ (reference sequence). V was trimmed by 8 bases and J by 5 bases, leaving 21 bases between them. The CDR3 sequence is CASSSGGELSTEAFF. DNA of the CDR3: TGTGCCAGCTCCTCCGGGGGGGAGTTAAGTACTGAAGCTTTCTTT.

There are a few counts of this clone. The chain is built from TRBV11-3 and TRBJ2-3, with D tentatively TRBD1 (6 bases). The CDR3 consists of 15 residues. V lost 1 base, J lost 5 bases, and 13 bases lay in between. Germline V gives CDR1 SGHNT, CDR2 YENEEA. This CDR3 reads CASSLGPGERDTQYF. In DNA, the CDR3 is TGTGCCAGCAGCTTAGGCCCAGGGGAAAGAGATACGCAGTATTTT.

The chain links TRBV6-5 to TRBJ2-3; D is perhaps TRBD1 (6 bases). The germline CDR1 and CDR2 sequences are MNHEY and SVGAGI. The length of the CDR3 is 15 residues. Trimming removed 4 bases at V and 0 bases at J, with 11 bases between. This CDR3 is CASSFRTASTDTQYF. The DNA for the CDR3 is TGTGCCAGCAGTTTTAGGACAGCAAGCACAGATACGCAGTATTTT.

The chain has TRBV2 and TRBJ2-1, with TRBD2 identical over 9 bases. J was trimmed by 5 bases and V by 3 bases; bases with no gene match: 8. Germline lookup yields CDR1 SNHLY and CDR2 FYNNEI. The CDR3 has 16 residues. The CDR3 loop is CASSDGFSGSHNEQFF. The CDR3 bases are TGTGCCAGCAGTGACGGTTTTAGCGGGAGTCACAATGAGCAGTTCTTC.

The chain is built from TRBV19 and TRBJ2-5; a possible D gene is TRBD2 (7 bases). Germline assignment: CDR1 LNHDA and CDR2 SQIVND (reference sequence). CDR3 length: 16 residues. With 0 bases removed from V and 6 bases from J, the gap between germline ends came to 17 bases. CDR3 sequence reads: CASSIDHGGGGKTQYF. Written as DNA, the CDR3 is TGTGCCAGTAGTATAGATCACGGCGGGGGCGGAAAGACCCAGTACTTC.

The gene calls are TRBV6-4 and TRBJ2-1, with 12 bases aligning to TRBD2. There are 17 residues in the CDR3. V was pared by 0 bases and J by 4 bases, with 4 bases of the junction left unmatched. The V gene's germline CDR1 is MRHNA and CDR2 SNTAGT. For the CDR3, the DNA is TGTGCCAGCAGTGACTCGGCTAGCGGGGGGGGGTACAATGAGCAGTTCTTC. It translates to CASSDSASGGGYNEQFF.